This T cell receptor beta chain comes out of a study of early T cells in non-severe SARS-CoV-2 infection. TCRdb analysed the 5' RACE reads with MiXCR anew, one entry per CDR3 protein. The table has fewer than 65,000 distinct CDR3 sequences, approximately 6% seen once. This CDR3 spans 14 amino acids. The J segment lost 7 bases and the V segment lost 3 bases, leaving 8 bases of the junction unmatched. The germline V gene encodes CDR1 DFQATT and CDR2 SNEGSKA (reference sequence). The chain has TRBV20-1 and TRBJ2-4; the match to TRBD2 covers 8 bases. The starting material was whole blood, obtained at baseline. The sequence was obtained from an adult who was a healthcare worker with PCR-confirmed SARS-CoV-2 infection or an uninfected control (not recorded which). CDR3 loop: CSASDREGSNIQYF. The CDR3 bases are TGCAGTGCTAGTGACCGGGAGGGATCGAACATTCAGTACTTC.